A single sample gave rise to the 16 T cell receptor beta chains below, sequenced in a study of blood T cell repertoires in COVID-19. The assay was immunoSEQ multiplex PCR, and TCRdb's table has in-frame clones only and misses some. The table lists 140,000 to 150,000 clones, 70% to 90% of them singletons, with more than 7.5% in the top ten. Sequenced sample: peripheral blood. Every receptor here comes from a woman aged 60-75 years with COVID-19, enrolled during active disease.

This clone has a single count. The chain is built from TRBV6-5 and TRBJ2-1; 8 positions agree with TRBD2. The CDR3 has 11 residues. CDR1 is MNHEY, CDR2 SVGAGI, per germline. V lost 5 bases, J lost 15 bases, and 6 bases stayed unmatched. In nucleotides, the CDR3 is TGTGCCAGCAGTACCCGGGGGGGCGGGTTCTTC. It encodes CASSTRGGGFF.

V and J are TRBV9 and TRBJ2-3; D uncertain. The CDR3 is 14 amino acids. The V end lost 0 bases, the J end lost 2 bases, and 7 bases lay between the germline ends. The germline CDR1 and CDR2 sequences are SGDLS and YYNGEE. CDR3: CASSVGLSTDTQYF. Written as DNA, the CDR3 is TGTGCCAGCAGCGTAGGACTCTCCACAGATACGCAGTATTTT.

The J gene is TRBJ2-2, the V gene TRBV18; 7 bases agree with TRBD1. Germline loops: CDR1 KGHSH, CDR2 LQKENI. The trim removed 3 bases at V and 3 bases at J, leaving 1 base unmatched. The CDR3 is 14 amino acids. Written as DNA, the CDR3 is TGTGCCAGCTCACCGGGACAGTACACCGGGGAGCTGTTTTTT. Amino acid sequence: CASSPGQYTGELFF.

In its sample, this clone was seen a few times. The genes are TRBV7-9 and TRBJ1-2; TRBD1 matches 8 bases. V trimming: 3 bases; J trimming: 6 bases; junction bases outside the gene matches: 3. This CDR3 contains 13 residues. The germline V gene has CDR1 SEHNR and CDR2 FQNEAQ (reference sequence). The CDR3 region is CASSLGQADGYTF. The CDR3 DNA reads TGTGCCAGCAGCTTGGGACAGGCTGATGGCTACACCTTC.

The chain is built from TRBV12-3 or TRBV12-4 and TRBJ2-7; TRBD1 is a possible D gene (6 bases). The V end was cut by 6 bases, the J end by 6 bases, with 12 bases between. This CDR3 contains 12 residues. The CDR3 sequence: CASRSQGSEQYF. CDR3 nucleotides: TGTGCCAGCAGGTCACAGGGTTCCGAGCAGTACTTC.

This chain links TRBV2 with TRBJ1-5, with 9 bases identical to TRBD1. Germline assignment: CDR1 SNHLY and CDR2 FYNNEI. This CDR3 region has 15 residues. The V gene end was trimmed by 5 bases and the J gene end by 1 base; junction bases not matched to a gene: 3. The CDR3 DNA sequence: TGTGCCAGCAGTTCAGGACAGGGGAGCAATCAGCCCCAGCATTTT. Encoded protein: CASSSGQGSNQPQHF.

This chain links TRBV12-3 or TRBV12-4 with TRBJ1-4; D may be TRBD1 (5 bases). CDR3 length: 12 residues. Trimming removed 3 bases from V and 8 bases from J, with 7 bases in between. CDR3 protein: CASSFTGEKLFF. The CDR3 nucleotides are TGTGCCAGCAGTTTTACAGGCGAAAAACTGTTTTTT.

This clone was recorded once. The chain combines TRBV7-2 with TRBJ1-1, with TRBD1 matching over 8 bases. This CDR3 has 13 amino acids. Germline CDR1 reads SGHTA; CDR2 reads FQGNSA. With V trimmed by 6 bases and J by 3 bases, 3 bases remained unmatched. CDR3 DNA: TGTGCCAGCAGTGAACAGGGGGACACTGAAGCTTTCTTT. This gives the protein CASSEQGDTEAFF.

A few counts support this clone. This chain uses TRBV27 with TRBJ2-4; D is possibly TRBD1 (5 bases). Germline V gene data show CDR1 as MNHEY and CDR2 as SMNVEV (reference sequence). Trimming took 6 bases from V and 3 from J, leaving 9 bases between them. The CDR3 spans 13 residues. CDR3 in amino acids: CASRDNGKNIQYF. The CDR3 nucleotides are TGTGCCAGCAGGGACAACGGCAAAAACATTCAGTACTTC.

CDR3 DNA: TGTGCCAGCAGCTTGATTTATGGAGAGAACACTGAAGCTTTCTTT. Encoded protein: CASSLIYGENTEAFF. This rearrangement joins TRBV7-6 to TRBJ1-1; no reliable D call. CDR3 length: 15 amino acids. V was shortened by 3 bases and J by 1 base, with 12 bases between the two germline ends. Germline V gene lookup returns CDR1 SGHVS and CDR2 FNYEAQ.

The chain links TRBV4-1 to TRBJ2-1; 8 bases agree with TRBD2. The CDR3 is 17 amino acids. V lost 0 bases, J lost 4 bases, and 8 bases stayed unmatched. In germline, CDR1 is MGHRA, CDR2 YSYEKL. Here the CDR3 DNA reads TGCGCCAGCAGCCAAGAAGGGATCGGGGGGGCTTACAATGAGCAGTTCTTC. Amino acids: CASSQEGIGGAYNEQFF.

The genes are TRBV20-1 and TRBJ2-1, with D possibly called TRBD1 or TRBD2 (6 bases each). This CDR3 comprises 14 residues. Germline CDR1 is DFQATT and CDR2 is SNEGSKA (reference sequence). Trimming cost V 3 bases and J 4 bases, with 13 bases left between them. The CDR3: CSASEGGFYNEQFF. For the CDR3, the DNA is TGCAGTGCTAGTGAGGGGGGTTTTTACAATGAGCAGTTCTTC.

V and J are TRBV7-2 and TRBJ2-5, with 15 bases fitting TRBD2. The CDR3 totals 17 residues. Germline CDR1 SGHTA, CDR2 FQGNSA. Trimming at V came to 4 bases and at J to 3 bases, leaving 6 bases not matched to a gene. CDR3 bases: TGTGCCAGCAGCTCAGGGACTAGCGGGGGGATTAAAGAGACCCAGTACTTC. Translating it yields CASSSGTSGGIKETQYF.

The genes are TRBV12-3 or TRBV12-4 and TRBJ2-3; D is unresolved. This CDR3 has 11 amino acids. V shed 4 bases and J shed 6 bases, with 5 bases lying between them. The CDR3 DNA follows: TGTGCCAGCAGTTCCCGGGATACGCAGTATTTT. This sequence encodes CASSSRDTQYF.

The gene calls are TRBV6-6 and TRBJ1-1, with D perhaps TRBD1 (6 bases). The CDR3 extends over 16 amino acids. V lost 7 bases, J lost 0 bases, and 18 bases lay in between. Germline CDR1 is MNHNY and CDR2 is SVGAGI (reference sequence). CDR3 DNA: TGTGCCAGCAAGGCGAGCTCGACAGGAATGAACACTGAAGCTTTCTTT. It specifies CASKASSTGMNTEAFF.

V and J are TRBV5-1 and TRBJ2-4; D uncertain. With 1 base removed from V and 8 bases from J, the gap between germline ends came to 16 bases. Germline lookup yields CDR1 SGHRS and CDR2 YFSETQ. This CDR3 contains 15 residues. The CDR3 DNA sequence: TGCGCCAGCAGCTTGCAAGGCCCTAGAGAGGACATTCAGTACTTC. Translated: CASSLQGPREDIQYF.